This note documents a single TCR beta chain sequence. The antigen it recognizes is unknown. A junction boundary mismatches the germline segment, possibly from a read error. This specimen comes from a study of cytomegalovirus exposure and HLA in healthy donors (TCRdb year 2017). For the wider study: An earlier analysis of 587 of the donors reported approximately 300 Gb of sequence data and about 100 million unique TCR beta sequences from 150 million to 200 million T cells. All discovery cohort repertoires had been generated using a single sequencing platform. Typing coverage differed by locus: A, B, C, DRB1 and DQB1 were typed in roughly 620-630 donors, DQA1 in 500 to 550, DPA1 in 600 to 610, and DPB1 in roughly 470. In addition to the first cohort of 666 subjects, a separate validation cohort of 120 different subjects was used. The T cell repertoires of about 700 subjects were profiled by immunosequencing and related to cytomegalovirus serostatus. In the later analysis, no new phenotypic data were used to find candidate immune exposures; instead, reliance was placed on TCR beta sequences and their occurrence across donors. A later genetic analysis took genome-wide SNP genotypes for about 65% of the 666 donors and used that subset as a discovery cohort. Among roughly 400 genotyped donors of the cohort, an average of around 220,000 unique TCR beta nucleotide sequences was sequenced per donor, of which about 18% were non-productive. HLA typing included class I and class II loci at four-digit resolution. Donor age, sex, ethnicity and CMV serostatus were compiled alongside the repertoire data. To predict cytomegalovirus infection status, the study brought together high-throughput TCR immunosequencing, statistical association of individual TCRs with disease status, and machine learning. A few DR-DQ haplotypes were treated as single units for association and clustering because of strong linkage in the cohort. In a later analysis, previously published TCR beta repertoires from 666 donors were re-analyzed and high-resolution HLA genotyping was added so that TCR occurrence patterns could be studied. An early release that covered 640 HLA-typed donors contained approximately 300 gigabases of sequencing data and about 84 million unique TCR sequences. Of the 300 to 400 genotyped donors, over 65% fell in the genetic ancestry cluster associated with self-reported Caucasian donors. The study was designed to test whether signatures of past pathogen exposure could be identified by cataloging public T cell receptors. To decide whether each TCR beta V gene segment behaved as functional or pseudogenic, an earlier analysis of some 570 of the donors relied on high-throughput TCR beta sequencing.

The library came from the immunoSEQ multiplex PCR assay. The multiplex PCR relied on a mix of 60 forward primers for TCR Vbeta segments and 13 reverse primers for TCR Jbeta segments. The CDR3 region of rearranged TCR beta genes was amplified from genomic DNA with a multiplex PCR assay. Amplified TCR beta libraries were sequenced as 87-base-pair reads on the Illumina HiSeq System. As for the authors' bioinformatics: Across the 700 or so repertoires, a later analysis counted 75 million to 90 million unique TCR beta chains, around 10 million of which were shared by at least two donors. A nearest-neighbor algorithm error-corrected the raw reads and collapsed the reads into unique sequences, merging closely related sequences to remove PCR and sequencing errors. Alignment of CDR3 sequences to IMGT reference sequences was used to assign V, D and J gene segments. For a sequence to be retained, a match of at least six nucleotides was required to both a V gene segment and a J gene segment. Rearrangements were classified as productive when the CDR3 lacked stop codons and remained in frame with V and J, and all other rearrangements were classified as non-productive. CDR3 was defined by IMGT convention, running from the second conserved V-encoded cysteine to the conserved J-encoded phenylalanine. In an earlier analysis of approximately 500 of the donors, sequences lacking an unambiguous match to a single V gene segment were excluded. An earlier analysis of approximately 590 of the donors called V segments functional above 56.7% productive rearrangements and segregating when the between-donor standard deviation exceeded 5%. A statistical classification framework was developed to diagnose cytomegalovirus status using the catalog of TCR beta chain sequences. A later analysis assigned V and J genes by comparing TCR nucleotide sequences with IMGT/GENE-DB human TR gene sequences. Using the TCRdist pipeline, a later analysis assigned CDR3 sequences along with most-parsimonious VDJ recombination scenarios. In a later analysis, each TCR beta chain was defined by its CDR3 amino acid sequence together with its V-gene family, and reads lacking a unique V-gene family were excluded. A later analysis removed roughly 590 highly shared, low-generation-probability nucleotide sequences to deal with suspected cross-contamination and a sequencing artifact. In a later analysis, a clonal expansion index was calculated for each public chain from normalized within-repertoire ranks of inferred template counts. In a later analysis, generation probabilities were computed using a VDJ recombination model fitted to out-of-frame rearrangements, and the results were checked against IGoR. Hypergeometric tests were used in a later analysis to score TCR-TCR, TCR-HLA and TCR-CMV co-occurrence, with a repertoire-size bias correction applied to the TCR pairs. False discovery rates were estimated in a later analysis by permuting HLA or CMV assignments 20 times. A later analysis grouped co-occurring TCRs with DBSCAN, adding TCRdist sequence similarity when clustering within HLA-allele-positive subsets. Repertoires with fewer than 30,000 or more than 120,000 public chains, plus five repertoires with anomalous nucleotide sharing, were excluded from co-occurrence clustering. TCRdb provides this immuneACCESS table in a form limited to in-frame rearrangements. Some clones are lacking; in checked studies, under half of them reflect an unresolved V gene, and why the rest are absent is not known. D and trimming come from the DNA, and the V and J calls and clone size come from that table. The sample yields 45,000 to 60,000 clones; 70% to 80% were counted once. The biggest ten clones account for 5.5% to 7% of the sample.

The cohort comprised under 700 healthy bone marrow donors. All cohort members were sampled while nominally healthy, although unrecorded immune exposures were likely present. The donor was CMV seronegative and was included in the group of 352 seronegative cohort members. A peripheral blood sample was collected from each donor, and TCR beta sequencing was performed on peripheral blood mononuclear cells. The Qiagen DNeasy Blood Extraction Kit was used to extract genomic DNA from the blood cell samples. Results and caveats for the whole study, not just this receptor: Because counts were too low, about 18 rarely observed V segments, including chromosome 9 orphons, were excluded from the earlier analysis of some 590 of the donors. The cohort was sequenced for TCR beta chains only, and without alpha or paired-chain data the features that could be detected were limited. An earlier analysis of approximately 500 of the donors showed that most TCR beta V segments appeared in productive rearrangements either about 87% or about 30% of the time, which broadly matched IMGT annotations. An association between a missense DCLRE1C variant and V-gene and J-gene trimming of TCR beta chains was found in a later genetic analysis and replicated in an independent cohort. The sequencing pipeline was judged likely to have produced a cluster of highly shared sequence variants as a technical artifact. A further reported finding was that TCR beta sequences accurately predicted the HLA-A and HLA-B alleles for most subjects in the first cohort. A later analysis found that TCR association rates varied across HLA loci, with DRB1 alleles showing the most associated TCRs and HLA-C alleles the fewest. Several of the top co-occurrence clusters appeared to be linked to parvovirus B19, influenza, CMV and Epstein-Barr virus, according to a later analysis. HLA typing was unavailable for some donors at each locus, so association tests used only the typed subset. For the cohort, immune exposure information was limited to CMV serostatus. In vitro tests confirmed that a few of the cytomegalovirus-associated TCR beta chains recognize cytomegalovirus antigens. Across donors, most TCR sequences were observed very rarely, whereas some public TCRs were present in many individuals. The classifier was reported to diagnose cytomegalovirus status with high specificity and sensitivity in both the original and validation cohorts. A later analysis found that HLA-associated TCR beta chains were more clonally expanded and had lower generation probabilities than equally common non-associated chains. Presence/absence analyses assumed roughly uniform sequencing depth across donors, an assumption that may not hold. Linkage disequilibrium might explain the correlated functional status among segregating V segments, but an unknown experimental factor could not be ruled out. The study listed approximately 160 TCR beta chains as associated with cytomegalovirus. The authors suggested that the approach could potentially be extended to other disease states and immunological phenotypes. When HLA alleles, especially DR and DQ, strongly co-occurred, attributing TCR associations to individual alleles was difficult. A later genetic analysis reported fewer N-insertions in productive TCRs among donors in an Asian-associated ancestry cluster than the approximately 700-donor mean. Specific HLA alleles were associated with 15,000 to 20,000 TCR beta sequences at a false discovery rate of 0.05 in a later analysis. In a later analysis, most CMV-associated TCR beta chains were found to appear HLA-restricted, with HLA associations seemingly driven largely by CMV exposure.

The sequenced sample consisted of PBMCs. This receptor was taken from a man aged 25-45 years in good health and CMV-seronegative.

The nucleotide sequence reads TGTGCCGGCAGTGAGGACAGGTACAATGAGCAGTTCTTC. Its amino acids are CAGSEDRYNEQFF. The V gene is TRBV25-1 and the J gene is TRBJ2-1; 7 central bases correspond to TRBD1. The CDR3 numbers 13 residues from cysteine through phenylalanine. Only the CDR3 part of the read is kept: 39 bases, read in frame from the first base. The germline V gene supplies CDR1 MGHDK and CDR2 SYGVNS.